The 22 T cell receptor beta chains given below trace back to one sample, sequenced in a study of CD8 T cells in Susac syndrome. Random hexamers primed reverse transcription of roughly 0.45 to 1 ug RNA. MiXCR, run by TCRdb on the immunoSEQ multiplex PCR reads, gives a single entry per CDR3 protein. Among approximately 110,000 distinct CDR3 sequences listed, around 95% were seen once. The specimen sequenced was CD4+ T cells from PBMCs. These receptors were collected from a human donor in good health.

CDR3 in amino acids: CASSYGGREAFF. For the CDR3, the DNA is TGTGCCAGCAGTTATGGGGGCCGGGAAGCTTTCTTT. The chain recombines TRBV6-2 or TRBV6-3 with TRBJ1-1, with D possibly being TRBD1 (6 bases). This CDR3 is built from 12 residues. CDR1 MNHEY and CDR2 SVGEGT come from the germline V gene. V was cut by 3 bases and J by 8 bases, with 10 bases left in between.

This chain uses TRBV4-3 with TRBJ2-5; D perhaps matches TRBD2 (6 bases). This CDR3 contains 13 residues. V was pared by 6 bases and J by 4 bases, with 12 bases between. Germline V CDR1 and CDR2: LGHNA, YSLEER. The CDR3 sequence is CASSRGIRETQYF. The CDR3 DNA follows: TGCGCCAGCAGTCGGGGGATAAGAGAGACCCAGTACTTC.

The J gene is TRBJ2-5, the V gene TRBV20-1, with a weak D call TRBD1 (6 bases). V lost 1 base and J lost 2, with 14 bases in between. The CDR3 is 15 residues long. CDR1 is DFQATT, CDR2 SNEGSKA, per germline (reference sequence). The CDR3 DNA follows: TGCAGTGCTAGAGCTCCCCAGACAGGACAAGAGACCCAGTACTTC. Residues: CSARAPQTGQETQYF.

Here the CDR3 DNA reads TGCGCCAGCAGCTTGGAAGGGTTTCCCACCTACGAGCAGTACTTC. It yields the protein CASSLEGFPTYEQYF. The chain joins TRBV5-1 to TRBJ2-7; no clear D gene. The CDR3 has 15 amino acids. Germline values: CDR1 SGHRS, CDR2 YFSETQ. V was pared by 0 bases and J by 2 bases, with 12 bases between.

J is TRBJ2-7 and V is TRBV7-2; 9 bases fit TRBD2. V shed 1 base, J shed 3 bases, and the junction held 4 bases outside the gene matches. The CDR3 is made up of 15 amino acids. CDR1 and CDR2 from the germline V gene are SGHTA and FQGNSA. The DNA for the CDR3 is TGTGCCAGCAGCTTAGAAAGCGGGAGGAACTACGAGCAGTACTTC. This gives the protein CASSLESGRNYEQYF.

V is TRBV2 and J is TRBJ2-4; 9 nucleotides agree with TRBD1. Germline V gene lookup returns CDR1 SNHLY and CDR2 FYNNEI. Trimming cost V 5 bases and J 8 bases; bases outside gene matches: 10. The CDR3 has 15 amino acids. DNA for the CDR3: TGTGCCAGCAGTCCGAACGGGGACAGGGAGGACATTCAGTACTTC. This codes for CASSPNGDREDIQYF. Complete variable domain (other parts from reference TRBV2 and TRBJ2-4): EPEVTQTPSHQVTQMGQEVILRCVPISNHLYFYWYRQILGQKVEFLVSFYNNEISEKSEIFDDQFSVERPDGSNFTLKIRSTKLEDSAMYFCASSPNGDREDIQYFGAGTRLSVL.

The rearrangement links TRBV7-2 to TRBJ2-5; 8 positions agree with TRBD2. There are 15 residues in the CDR3. The junction had 15 bases not matched to a gene; V was cut back by 11 bases and J by 4 bases. CDR1 SGHTA and CDR2 FQGNSA come from the germline V gene. In DNA, the CDR3 is TGTGCCTGCTCCTTTAGCGGGGTGAGGGCAGAGACCCAGTACTTC. Encoded protein: CACSFSGVRAETQYF.

This clonotype was observed once. J is TRBJ1-2 and V is TRBV7-2; 10 bases agree with TRBD1. This CDR3 has 17 residues. V lost 2 bases to trimming and J lost 4 bases; unmatched junction nucleotides: 10. Germline CDR1 SGHTA, CDR2 FQGNSA. As DNA, the CDR3 is TGTGCCAGCAGCTTAAAACCACCGGGACAGGGGAGCTATGGCTACACCTTC. It encodes CASSLKPPGQGSYGYTF.

This clonotype has just one count. The chain carries TRBV3-1 and TRBJ2-7; TRBD2 matches 9 bases. Trimming cost V 3 bases and J 2 bases; bases outside gene matches: 2. There are 14 residues in the CDR3. Per germline, CDR1 LGHDT and CDR2 YNNKEL (reference sequence). For the CDR3, the DNA is TGTGCCAGCAGCCAGCTAGCGGGACCCTACGAGCAGTACTTC. Residues: CASSQLAGPYEQYF.

V is TRBV20-1 and J is TRBJ2-4, with D hard to call. Germline CDR1 and CDR2: DFQATT and SNEGSKA (reference sequence). The CDR3 is made up of 15 amino acids. Trimming pared 0 bases from V and 0 bases from J, leaving 9 bases between. The CDR3 reads CSAREARLAKNIQYF. In DNA form, the CDR3 reads TGCAGTGCTAGAGAAGCCCGCCTAGCCAAAAACATTCAGTACTTC.

V gene TRBV9 combines with J gene TRBJ2-7; tentative D call: TRBD2 (6 bases). Germline V lookup: CDR1 SGDLS, CDR2 YYNGEE. This CDR3 contains 12 residues. Trimming took off 3 bases at V and 7 bases at J, with 11 bases between the two ends. The DNA of the CDR3 is TGTGCCAGCAGCGGACCAGGAGGGGAGCAGTACTTC. Its translation: CASSGPGGEQYF.

The rearrangement links TRBV18 to TRBJ2-5; 7 bases align to TRBD1. Germline-derived CDR1 and CDR2 are KGHSH and LQKENI. V gave up 3 bases and J gave up 5 bases; unmatched junction bases: 9. The CDR3 covers 15 residues. This CDR3 reads CASSPLLGQAETQYF. The CDR3 nucleotides are TGTGCCAGCTCACCCCTACTCGGACAGGCGGAGACCCAGTACTTC.

This clonotype has more than one count but fewer than ten. The genes are TRBV4-1 and TRBJ1-2; 7 nucleotides align to TRBD1. Trimming cost V 3 bases and J 2 bases; bases outside gene matches: 0. CDR1 and CDR2 from the germline V gene are MGHRA and YSYEKL. The CDR3 totals 13 residues. CDR3 sequence reads: CASSQTGNYGYTF. DNA of the CDR3: TGCGCCAGCAGCCAGACAGGGAACTATGGCTACACCTTC.

This rearrangement joins TRBV7-9 to TRBJ1-3; D is perhaps TRBD1 (5 bases). The CDR3 runs to 14 residues. Deletions cut 3 bases from V and 4 bases from J, with 10 bases between. The germline gives CDR1 SEHNR, CDR2 FQNEAQ (reference sequence). The CDR3 DNA is TGTGCCAGCAGCTTGGAGGGACCAGGAAACACCATATATTTT. This gives the protein CASSLEGPGNTIYF.

The gene calls are TRBV20-1 and TRBJ1-3, with D uncertain. V gave up 3 bases and J gave up 1 base, with 7 bases separating them. The germline V gene encodes CDR1 DFQATT and CDR2 SNEGSKA (reference sequence). The CDR3 contains 13 residues. DNA of the CDR3: TGCAGTGCTAGCCTGCATTCTGGAAACACCATATATTTT. Its protein is CSASLHSGNTIYF.

The J gene is TRBJ1-5, the V gene TRBV3-1; unclear D gene. V was clipped by 1 base and J by 8 bases, with 15 bases between them. The CDR3 sequence is 15 residues long. Germline-derived CDR1 and CDR2 are LGHDT and YNNKEL (reference sequence). The CDR3 region has the DNA TGTGCCAGCAGCCAAGGTGGCCGGAGAATTGAGCCCCAGCATTTT. Protein: CASSQGGRRIEPQHF.

The rearrangement joins TRBV2 to TRBJ1-1; no clear D. V lost 0 bases and J lost 1, with 9 bases in between. This CDR3 is built from 15 residues. Looked up from germline, CDR1 is SNHLY and CDR2 is FYNNEI. The CDR3 DNA follows: TGTGCCAGCAGTGAAGCGGAGGGAGGGAACACTGAAGCTTTCTTT. It codes for CASSEAEGGNTEAFF.

This chain joins TRBV7-9 and TRBJ2-7, with TRBD1 as a possible D gene (5 bases). In germline, CDR1 is SEHNR, CDR2 FQNEAQ (reference sequence). V was clipped by 6 bases and J by 12 bases, with 21 bases between them. The CDR3 has 13 residues. The CDR3 DNA sequence: TGTGCCAGCAGTCCCACCGCAGGGCCGGTGGCGTACTTC. Protein product: CASSPTAGPVAYF.

The chain is built from TRBV20-1 and TRBJ2-5; D call uncertain. This CDR3 spans 10 amino acids. Germline CDR1 is DFQATT and CDR2 is SNEGSKA (reference sequence). V was shortened by 5 bases and J by 5 bases, with 6 bases between the two germline ends. CDR3 sequence reads: CSAGYETQYF. For the CDR3, the DNA is TGCAGTGCTGGTTATGAGACCCAGTACTTC.

CDR3 sequence (DNA): TGTGCCAGCAGACTGACTAGCATTCGATCGAACTACGAGCAGTACTTC. Its protein product is CASRLTSIRSNYEQYF. V is TRBV6-1 and J is TRBJ2-7; 7 positions agree with TRBD2. The CDR3 sequence is 16 residues long. After removal of 6 bases from V and 3 bases from J, the junction contained 14 bases not matched to a gene. The germline V gene has CDR1 MNHNS and CDR2 SASEGT.

The CDR3 spells CASSARTSGSNGELFF. DNA of the CDR3: TGTGCCAGCAGTGCGAGGACTAGCGGGAGTAACGGGGAGCTGTTTTTT. J is TRBJ2-2 and V is TRBV2; 13 nucleotides agree with TRBD2. CDR3 length: 16 residues. After removal of 4 bases from V and 7 bases from J, the junction contained 6 bases not matched to a gene. Germline CDR1 and CDR2: SNHLY and FYNNEI.

The V gene is TRBV28, the J gene TRBJ1-1, with 7 bases identical to TRBD1. The CDR3 covers 13 residues. Germline-derived CDR1 and CDR2 are MDHEN and SYDVKM. Losses at the gene ends were 10 bases for V and 5 bases for J; bases not matched to a gene: 10. CDR3 loop: CATGQVLRTEAFF. The CDR3 bases are TGTGCCACAGGACAGGTTCTAAGGACTGAAGCTTTCTTT.